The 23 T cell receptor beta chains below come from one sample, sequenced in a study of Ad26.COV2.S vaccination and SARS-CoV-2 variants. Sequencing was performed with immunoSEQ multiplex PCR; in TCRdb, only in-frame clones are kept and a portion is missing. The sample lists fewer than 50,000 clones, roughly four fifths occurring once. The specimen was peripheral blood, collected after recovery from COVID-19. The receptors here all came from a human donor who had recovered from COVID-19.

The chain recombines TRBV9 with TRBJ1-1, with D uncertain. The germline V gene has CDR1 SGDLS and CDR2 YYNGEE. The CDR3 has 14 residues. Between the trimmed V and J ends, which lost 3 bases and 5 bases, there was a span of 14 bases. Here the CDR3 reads CASSARGRETEAFF. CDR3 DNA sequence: TGTGCCAGCAGCGCGCGAGGGAGGGAGACTGAAGCTTTCTTT.

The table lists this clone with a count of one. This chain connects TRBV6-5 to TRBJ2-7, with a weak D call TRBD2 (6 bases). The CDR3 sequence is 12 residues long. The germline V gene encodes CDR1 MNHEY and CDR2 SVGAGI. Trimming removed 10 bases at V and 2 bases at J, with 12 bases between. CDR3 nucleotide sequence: TGTGCCATACGACTAGTAACCTACGAGCAGTACTTC. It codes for CAIRLVTYEQYF.

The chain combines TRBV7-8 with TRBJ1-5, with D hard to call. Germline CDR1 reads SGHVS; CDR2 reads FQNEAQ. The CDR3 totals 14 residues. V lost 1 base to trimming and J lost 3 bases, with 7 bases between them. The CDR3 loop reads CASSLGQINQPQHF. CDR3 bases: TGTGCCAGCAGCTTAGGGCAGATCAATCAGCCCCAGCATTTT.

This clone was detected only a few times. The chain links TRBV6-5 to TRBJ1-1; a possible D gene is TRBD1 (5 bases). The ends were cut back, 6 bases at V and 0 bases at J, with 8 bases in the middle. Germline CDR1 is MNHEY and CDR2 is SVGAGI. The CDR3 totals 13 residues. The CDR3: CASSRVMNTEAFF. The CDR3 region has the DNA TGTGCCAGCAGCAGGGTCATGAACACTGAAGCTTTCTTT.

The CDR3 bases are TGTGCCAGCAGCCCAAGCTTCACCGGGGAGCTGTTTTTT. Residues: CASSPSFTGELFF. The V and J genes are TRBV9 and TRBJ2-2; the D is unclear. CDR3 length: 13 residues. Germline V gives CDR1 SGDLS, CDR2 YYNGEE. The ends were cut back, 4 bases at V and 4 bases at J, with 8 bases in the middle.

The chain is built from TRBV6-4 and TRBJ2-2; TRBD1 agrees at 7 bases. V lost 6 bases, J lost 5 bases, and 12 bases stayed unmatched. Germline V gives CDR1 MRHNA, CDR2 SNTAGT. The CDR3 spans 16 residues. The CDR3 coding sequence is TGTGCCAGCAGCAAAAAAGGGGGCGCGGTAACCGGGGAGCTGTTTTTT. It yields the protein CASSKKGGAVTGELFF.

This CDR3 is CATSRENLGQLYYNEQFF. Written as DNA, the CDR3 is TGTGCCACCAGCAGAGAGAACCTGGGACAGCTATACTACAATGAGCAGTTCTTC. J is TRBJ2-1 and V is TRBV15; 7 bases align to TRBD1. CDR1 is LNHNV, CDR2 YYDKDF, per germline (reference sequence). CDR3 length: 18 residues. Losses at the gene ends were 0 bases for V and 3 bases for J; bases not matched to a gene: 11.

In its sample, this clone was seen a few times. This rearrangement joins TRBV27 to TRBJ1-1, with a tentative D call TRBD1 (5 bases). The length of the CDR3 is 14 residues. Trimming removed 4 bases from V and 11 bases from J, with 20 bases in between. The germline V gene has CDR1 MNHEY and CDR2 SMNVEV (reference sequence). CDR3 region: CASSSLQAPPRAFF. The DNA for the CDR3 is TGTGCCAGCAGTTCCCTACAGGCTCCCCCACGGGCTTTCTTT.

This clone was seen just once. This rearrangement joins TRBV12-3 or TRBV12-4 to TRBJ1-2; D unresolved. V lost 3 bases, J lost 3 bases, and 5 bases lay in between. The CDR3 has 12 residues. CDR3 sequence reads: CASSFGDYGYTF. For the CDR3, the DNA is TGTGCCAGCAGTTTCGGGGACTATGGCTACACCTTC.

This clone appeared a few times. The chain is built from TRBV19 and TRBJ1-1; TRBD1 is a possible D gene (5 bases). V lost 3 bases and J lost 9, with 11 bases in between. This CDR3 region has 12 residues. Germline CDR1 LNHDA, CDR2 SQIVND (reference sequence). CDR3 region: CASSMEGAKAFF. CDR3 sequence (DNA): TGTGCCAGTAGTATGGAAGGGGCCAAAGCTTTCTTT.

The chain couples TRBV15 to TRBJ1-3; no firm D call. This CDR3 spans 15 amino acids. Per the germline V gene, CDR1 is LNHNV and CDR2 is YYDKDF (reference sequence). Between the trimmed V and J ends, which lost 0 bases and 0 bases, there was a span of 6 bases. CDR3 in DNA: TGTGCCACCAGCAGAGACTTTCTCTCTGGAAACACCATATATTTT. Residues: CATSRDFLSGNTIYF.

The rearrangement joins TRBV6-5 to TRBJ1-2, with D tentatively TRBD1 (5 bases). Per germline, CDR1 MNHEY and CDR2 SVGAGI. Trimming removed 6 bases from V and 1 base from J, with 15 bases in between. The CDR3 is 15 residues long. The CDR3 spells CASSTDGAFNYGYTF. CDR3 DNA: TGTGCCAGCAGCACCGACGGGGCTTTTAACTATGGCTACACCTTC.

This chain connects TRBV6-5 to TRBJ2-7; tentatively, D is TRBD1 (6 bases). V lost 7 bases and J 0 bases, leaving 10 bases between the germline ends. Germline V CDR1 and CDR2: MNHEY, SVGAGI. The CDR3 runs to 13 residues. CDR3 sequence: CASTQGSSYEQYF. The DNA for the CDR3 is TGTGCCAGCACTCAGGGGAGCTCCTACGAGCAGTACTTC.

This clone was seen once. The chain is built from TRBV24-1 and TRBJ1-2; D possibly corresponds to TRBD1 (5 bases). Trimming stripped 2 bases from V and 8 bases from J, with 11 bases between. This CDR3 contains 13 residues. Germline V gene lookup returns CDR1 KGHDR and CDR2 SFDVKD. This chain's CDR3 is CATSDYGGRGYTF. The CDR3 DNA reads TGTGCCACCAGTGATTACGGGGGTAGGGGCTACACCTTC.

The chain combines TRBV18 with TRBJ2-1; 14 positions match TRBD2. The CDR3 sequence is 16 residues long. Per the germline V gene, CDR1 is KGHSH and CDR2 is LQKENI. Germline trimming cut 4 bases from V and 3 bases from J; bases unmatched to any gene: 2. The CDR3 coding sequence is TGTGCCAGCTCACGGACTAGCGGGAGGAGCTACAATGAGCAGTTCTTC. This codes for CASSRTSGRSYNEQFF.

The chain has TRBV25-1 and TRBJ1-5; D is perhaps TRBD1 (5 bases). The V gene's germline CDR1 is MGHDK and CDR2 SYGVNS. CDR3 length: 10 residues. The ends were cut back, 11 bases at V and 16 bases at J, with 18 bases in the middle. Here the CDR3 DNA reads TGTGCCGGCTCAGGGTCAGAGCAACATTTT. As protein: CAGSGSEQHF.

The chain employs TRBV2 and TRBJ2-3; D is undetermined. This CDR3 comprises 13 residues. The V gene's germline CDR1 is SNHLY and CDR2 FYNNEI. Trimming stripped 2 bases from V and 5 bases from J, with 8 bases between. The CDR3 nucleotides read TGTGCCAGCAGTGAAAACCTGGGAGATACGCAGTATTTT. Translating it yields CASSENLGDTQYF. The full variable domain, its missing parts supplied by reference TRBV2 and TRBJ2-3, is EPEVTQTPSHQVTQMGQEVILRCVPISNHLYFYWYRQILGQKVEFLVSFYNNEISEKSEIFDDQFSVERPDGSNFTLKIRSTKLEDSAMYFCASSENLGDTQYFGPGTRLTVL.

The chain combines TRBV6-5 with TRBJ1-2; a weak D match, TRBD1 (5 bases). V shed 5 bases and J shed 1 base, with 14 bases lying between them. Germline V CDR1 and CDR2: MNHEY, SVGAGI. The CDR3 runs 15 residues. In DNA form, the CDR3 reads TGTGCCAGCAGTCCCCTGGACACCCATAACTATGGCTACACCTTC. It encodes CASSPLDTHNYGYTF.

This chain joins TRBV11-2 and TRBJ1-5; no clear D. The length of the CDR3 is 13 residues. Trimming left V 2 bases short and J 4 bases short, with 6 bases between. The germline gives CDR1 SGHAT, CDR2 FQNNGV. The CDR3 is CASSLSTNQPQHF. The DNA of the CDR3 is TGTGCCAGCAGCTTAAGCACAAATCAGCCCCAGCATTTT. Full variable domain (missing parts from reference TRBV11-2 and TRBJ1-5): EAGVAQSPRYKIIEKRQSVAFWCNPISGHATLYWYQQILGQGPKLLIQFQNNGVVDDSQLPKDRFSAERLKGVDSTLKIQPAKLEDSAVYLCASSLSTNQPQHFGDGTRLSIL.

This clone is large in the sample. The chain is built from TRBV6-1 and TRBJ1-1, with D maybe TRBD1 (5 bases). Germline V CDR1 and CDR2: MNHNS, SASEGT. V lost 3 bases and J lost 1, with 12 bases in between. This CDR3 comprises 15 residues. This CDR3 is CASSEPGRRNTEAFF. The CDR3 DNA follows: TGTGCCAGCAGTGAGCCGGGACGGAGGAACACTGAAGCTTTCTTT.

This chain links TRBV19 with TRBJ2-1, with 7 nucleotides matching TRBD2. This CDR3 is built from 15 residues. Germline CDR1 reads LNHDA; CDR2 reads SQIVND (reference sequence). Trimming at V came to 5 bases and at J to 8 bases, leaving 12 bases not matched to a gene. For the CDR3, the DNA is TGTGCCAGTAGTCCCAGCGGGACCCCTACGGATGAGCAGTTCTTC. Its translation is CASSPSGTPTDEQFF.

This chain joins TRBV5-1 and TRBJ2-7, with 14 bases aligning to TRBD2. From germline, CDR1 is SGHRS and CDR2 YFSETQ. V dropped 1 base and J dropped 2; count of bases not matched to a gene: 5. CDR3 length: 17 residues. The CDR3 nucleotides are TGCGCCAGCAGCTTGACGCGACTAGCGGGAGGGGCCTACGAGCAGTACTTC. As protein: CASSLTRLAGGAYEQYF.

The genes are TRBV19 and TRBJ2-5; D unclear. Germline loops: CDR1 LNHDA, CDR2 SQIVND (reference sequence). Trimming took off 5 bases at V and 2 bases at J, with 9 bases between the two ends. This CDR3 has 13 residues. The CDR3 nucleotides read TGTGCCAGTAGTGGGCAAGGGCAAGAGACCCAGTACTTC. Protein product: CASSGQGQETQYF.